These 23 T cell receptor beta chains originate from one sample sequenced in a study of blood T cell repertoires in COVID-19. Sequencing was performed with immunoSEQ multiplex PCR; in TCRdb, only in-frame clones are kept and a portion is missing. There are approximately 200,000 clones in the sample; roughly nine tenths occur only once, and about 2.2% lies in the top ten. The sample consisted of peripheral blood. These receptors originate from a woman between 50 and 59 years old with acute or convalescent COVID-19.

The V and J genes are TRBV7-2 and TRBJ2-5; D ambiguous. This CDR3 has 14 residues. CDR1 and CDR2 from the germline V gene are SGHTA and FQGNSA. V gave up 2 bases and J gave up 4 bases, with 11 bases separating them. The CDR3: CASSLTSNRETQYF. Written as DNA, the CDR3 is TGTGCCAGCAGCTTAACATCGAACCGAGAGACCCAGTACTTC. Filled out from reference TRBV7-2 and TRBJ2-5, the complete variable domain reads GAGVSQSPSNKVTEKGKDVELRCDPISGHTALYWYRQSLGQGLEFLIYFQGNSAPDKSGLPSDRFSAERTGGSVSTLTIQRTQQEDSAVYLCASSLTSNRETQYFGPGTRLLVL.

The gene calls are TRBV29-1 and TRBJ1-5; tentatively, D is TRBD1 (6 bases). CDR1 SQVTM and CDR2 ANQGSEA come from the germline V gene. The V end lost 4 bases, the J end lost 2 bases, and 15 bases lay between the germline ends. The CDR3 has 15 residues. The CDR3 bases are TGCAGCGTTGCGGTCACAGGGTATGGCAATCAGCCCCAGCATTTT. Translated, it gives CSVAVTGYGNQPQHF.

V and J are TRBV3-1 (or the pseudogene TRBV3-2) and TRBJ1-2; D possibly corresponds to TRBD1 (6 bases). CDR3 length: 16 residues. The ends were cut back, 1 base at V and 4 bases at J, with 16 bases in the middle. Per the germline V gene, CDR1 is LGHDT and CDR2 is YNNKEL (reference sequence). The CDR3 region has the DNA TGTGCCAGCAGCCAAGTCGGGACAATTTCCGTCTATGGCTACACCTTC. It yields the protein CASSQVGTISVYGYTF.

J is TRBJ1-2 and V is TRBV30, with 8 bases matching TRBD1. The germline V gene has CDR1 GTSNPN and CDR2 SVGIG (reference sequence). The CDR3 runs 16 residues. Unmatched junction bases numbered 12, after V lost 2 bases and J lost 4 bases. The CDR3 region has the DNA TGTGCCTGGAGTTCCAGGAGGACAGGGAGGCCCTATGGCTACACCTTC. Translating gives CAWSSRRTGRPYGYTF.

The rearrangement uses TRBV6-2 or TRBV6-3 and TRBJ2-1; D may be TRBD2 (5 bases). Trimming shortened V by 2 bases and J by 13 bases, and 12 bases separated the two germline ends. Germline V gives CDR1 MNHEY, CDR2 SVGEGT. This CDR3 region has 12 residues. This CDR3 reads CASSYGLISQFF. The CDR3 nucleotides read TGTGCCAGCAGTTACGGACTTATATCTCAGTTCTTC.

This rearrangement joins TRBV19 to TRBJ2-7, with 7 bases matching TRBD2. CDR3 length: 14 residues. The germline V gene encodes CDR1 LNHDA and CDR2 SQIVND (reference sequence). V lost 11 bases and J lost 0; bases outside the gene matches: 10. The CDR3 loop reads CAGKQRDYSYEQYF. CDR3 sequence (DNA): TGTGCCGGTAAACAGCGGGACTACTCCTACGAGCAGTACTTC.

V gene TRBV7-3 combines with J gene TRBJ2-5; D call uncertain. The germline CDR1 and CDR2 sequences are SGHTA and FQGTGA. The V end lost 1 base, the J end lost 3 bases, and 6 bases lay between the germline ends. CDR3 length: 13 residues. CDR3 protein: CASSLSLEETQYF. CDR3 nucleotide sequence: TGTGCCAGCAGCTTAAGCTTAGAAGAGACCCAGTACTTC. The full variable domain, rest sourced from reference TRBV7-3 and TRBJ2-5, is GAGVSQTPSNKVTEKGKYVELRCDPISGHTALYWYRQSLGQGPEFLIYFQGTGAADDSGLPNDRFFAVRPEGSVSTLKIQRTERGDSAVYLCASSLSLEETQYFGPGTRLLVL.

The genes are TRBV25-1 and TRBJ2-1; 10 bases fit TRBD2. The CDR3 contains 15 residues. The V gene end was trimmed by 6 bases and the J gene end by 7 bases; junction bases not matched to a gene: 9. The germline gives CDR1 MGHDK, CDR2 SYGVNS. CDR3 DNA sequence: TGTGCCAGCAGCGAGGGACTAGCGAAAAGGAATGAGCAGTTCTTC. Amino acids: CASSEGLAKRNEQFF.

V usage is TRBV9 and J usage is TRBJ1-1, with D possibly being TRBD1 (5 bases). V gave up 6 bases and J gave up 0 bases, with 15 bases separating them. The CDR3 totals 15 residues. CDR1 SGDLS and CDR2 YYNGEE come from the germline V gene. The CDR3 spells CASTGLRTMNTEAFF. CDR3 nucleotide sequence: TGTGCCAGCACGGGACTACGGACAATGAACACTGAAGCTTTCTTT.

This chain joins TRBV6-2 or TRBV6-3 and TRBJ1-6; a possible D gene is TRBD1 (6 bases). This CDR3 has 15 amino acids. From germline, CDR1 is MNHEY and CDR2 SVGEGT. The germline V and J ends were trimmed by 2 bases and 10 bases, with 15 bases remaining between them. The CDR3 nucleotides read TGTGCCAGCAGTTACGAGGATCAGGGGAGCTCACCCCTCCACTTT. This codes for CASSYEDQGSSPLHF.

The J gene is TRBJ2-7, the V gene TRBV6-2 or TRBV6-3, with D perhaps TRBD1 (5 bases). The V and J ends lost 4 bases and 3 bases respectively, with 16 bases between them. CDR1 and CDR2 (germline): MNHEY, SVGEGT. This CDR3 comprises 15 residues. CDR3 nucleotides: TGTGCCAGCAGTTCCTCTCCGGATAGGGGCTACGAGCAGTACTTC. This codes for CASSSSPDRGYEQYF.

V gene TRBV19 combines with J gene TRBJ1-3; weak D call: TRBD1 (5 bases). Trimming removed 4 bases at V and 4 bases at J, with 11 bases between. CDR1 is LNHDA and CDR2 is SQIVND in the germline V gene (reference sequence). CDR3 length: 14 amino acids. CDR3 bases: TGTGCCAGTAGTAAAGCAGGGAAGGGAAACACCATATATTTT. This gives the protein CASSKAGKGNTIYF.

A few counts support this clone. This chain links TRBV29-1 with TRBJ1-2; D is unclear. The CDR3 covers 12 residues. Trimming took off 1 base at V and 13 bases at J, with 16 bases between the two ends. The germline CDR1 and CDR2 sequences are SQVTM and ANQGSEA. The CDR3 loop is CSVEALRYMPTF. CDR3 nucleotides: TGCAGCGTTGAAGCCCTGCGGTACATGCCCACCTTC. The full variable domain, completed using reference TRBV29-1 and TRBJ1-2, is SAVISQKPSRDICQRGTSLTIQCQVDSQVTMMFWYRQQPGQSLTLIATANQGSEATYESGFVIDKFPISRPNLTFSTLTVSNMSPEDSSIYLCSVEALRYMPTFGSGTRLTVV.

This clone was counted ten times or more. The DNA for the CDR3 is TGCGCCAGCAGAAGGGAGACATCAAACACCGGGGAGCTGTTTTTT. It specifies CASRRETSNTGELFF. This chain connects TRBV10-2 to TRBJ2-2, with D perhaps matching TRBD2 (5 bases). From germline, CDR1 is WSHSY and CDR2 SAAADI. This CDR3 comprises 15 residues. The germline V and J ends were trimmed by 6 bases and 2 bases, with 13 bases remaining between them.

The chain recombines TRBV5-1 with TRBJ2-1; 7 bases map to TRBD2. Germline lookup yields CDR1 SGHRS and CDR2 YFSETQ. Trimming took 0 bases from V and 1 from J; bases not matched to a gene: 4. This CDR3 region has 16 residues. The CDR3 DNA reads TGCGCCAGCAGCTTGGTCCTAGCGGTATCCTACAATGAGCAGTTCTTC. It is translated as CASSLVLAVSYNEQFF.

The V and J genes are TRBV5-4 and TRBJ1-2, with TRBD1 identical over 8 bases. The length of the CDR3 is 13 residues. Germline values: CDR1 SGHNT, CDR2 YYREEE (reference sequence). The V and J ends lost 2 bases and 7 bases, in that order; junction bases with no gene match: 4. The CDR3 nucleotides read TGTGCCAGCAGCTTTCAGGGGGCGCTTGGCTACACCTTC. This encodes CASSFQGALGYTF.

V is TRBV2 and J is TRBJ1-1, with D perhaps TRBD1 (5 bases). V gave up 3 bases and J gave up 1 base, with 18 bases separating them. Looked up from germline, CDR1 is SNHLY and CDR2 is FYNNEI. The CDR3 extends over 17 amino acids. The CDR3, as DNA: TGTGCCAGCAGTGATATACAAGGGAGGGGCCCGAACACTGAAGCTTTCTTT. This sequence encodes CASSDIQGRGPNTEAFF.

The chain carries TRBV20-1 and TRBJ2-7, with TRBD1 matching over 7 bases. Germline V gene lookup returns CDR1 DFQATT and CDR2 SNEGSKA (reference sequence). The CDR3 loop spans 13 amino acids. With 3 bases clipped from V and 5 bases from J, the junction kept 7 bases outside the gene matches. For the CDR3, the DNA is TGCAGTGCTAGTCTCCGACAGGGCCACGAGCAGTACTTC. Protein sequence: CSASLRQGHEQYF.

The J gene is TRBJ2-5, the V gene TRBV12-3 or TRBV12-4, with 12 nucleotides matching TRBD2. The V segment lost 10 bases and the J segment 5 bases; nucleotides outside the gene matches: 5. The CDR3 is 13 amino acids. The CDR3 reads CATASGGGETQYF. In nucleotides, the CDR3 is TGTGCCACCGCTAGCGGGGGGGGCGAGACCCAGTACTTC.

The V call is TRBV4-2, the J call TRBJ2-2, with 7 bases fitting TRBD1. Germline loops: CDR1 LGHNA, CDR2 YNFKEQ. J gave up 4 bases and V 1 base, and 15 bases lay outside the gene matches. The CDR3 totals 19 residues. In nucleotides, the CDR3 is TGTGCCAGCAGCCAAGGAAAGGGTAGGACAGGCCCGGGCACCGGGGAGCTGTTTTTT. This translates into CASSQGKGRTGPGTGELFF.

This clone was observed a handful of times. The V gene is TRBV3-1 (or the pseudogene TRBV3-2), the J gene TRBJ1-2; unclear D gene. Germline loops: CDR1 LGHDT, CDR2 YNNKEL (reference sequence). The ends were cut back, 0 bases at V and 0 bases at J, with 5 bases in the middle. The CDR3 spans 14 residues. As DNA, the CDR3 is TGTGCCAGCAGCCAAGACAGTTCTAACTATGGCTACACCTTC. This encodes CASSQDSSNYGYTF.

This chain joins TRBV5-1 and TRBJ2-1, with 7 bases matching TRBD2. J was trimmed by 1 base and V by 1 base; bases with no gene match: 11. The CDR3 is 18 amino acids. Per germline, CDR1 SGHRS and CDR2 YFSETQ. The CDR3 loop is CASSLPNLTSRSYNEQFF. The CDR3 region has the DNA TGCGCCAGCAGCTTGCCTAACCTGACTAGCCGATCCTACAATGAGCAGTTCTTC. Based on the CDR3 plus reference TRBV5-1 and TRBJ2-1, the full variable domain is KAGVTQTPRYLIKTRGQQVTLSCSPISGHRSVSWYQQTPGQGLQFLFEYFSETQRNKGNFPGRFSGRQFSNSRSEMNVSTLELGDSALYLCASSLPNLTSRSYNEQFFGPGTRLTVL.

The gene calls are TRBV3-1 (or the pseudogene TRBV3-2) and TRBJ2-7; TRBD2 agrees at 10 bases. Germline V CDR1 and CDR2: LGHDT, YNNKEL (reference sequence). This CDR3 is built from 15 residues. With 5 bases clipped from V and 6 bases from J, the junction kept 10 bases outside the gene matches. The CDR3 nucleotides read TGTGCCAGCAGCGGGCTGCTAGCGGGAGATGGCGAGCAGTACTTC. This codes for CASSGLLAGDGEQYF.